This T cell receptor beta chain comes out of a study of neurological immune-mediated disorders. The time point here: longitudinal time-point 3. PBMCs numbering 2 million and stored at -80 C yielded the unsorted libraries. Study-level results: Private repertoires in all groups were suggested, as expanded clones shared no CDR3 amino acid sequences across subjects. Expansion of TCR clones was greatest in HTLV-1-associated myelopathy and smallest in multiple sclerosis, where it fell below that of healthy controls.

The CDR3 runs to 12 residues. Trimming stripped 2 bases from V and 4 bases from J, with 6 bases between. Germline CDR1 is MNHEY and CDR2 is SVGAGI. As for the cDNA, it was generated by 5'RACE with 10-nucleotide random UMIs. TCRdb processed the 5' RACE reads anew with MiXCR; each CDR3 protein has one entry. Of 53,000 or so distinct CDR3 sequences listed, roughly 8% are singletons. This clonotype was recorded at least ten times. The antigen remains undetermined. V and J are TRBV6-5 and TRBJ2-7; D not certain. The source is a woman aged 40 to 50 in good health. The sample comprised PBMCs. The chain's CDR3 is CASSYGRYEQYF. The CDR3, as DNA: TGTGCCAGCAGTTACGGGCGATACGAGCAGTACTTC.